The rows below give T cell receptor beta chains drawn from one sample of a study of human versus mouse CDR3 diversity and MHC coevolution. The repertoire was sequenced with immunoSEQ multiplex PCR; TCRdb's copy has only in-frame clones and lacks some. The top ten clones hold over 15% of a sample with more than 55,000 clones, around 94% of them seen once. Sequenced material: naive CD4+ T cells from blood. These receptors came from a person aged 60 to 70 in good health. CDR3s include the opening cysteine and the closing phenylalanine or tryptophan. The order of the fields is D gene, CDR3 length, V gene, clone size, J gene, CDR3 protein, CDR3 DNA. A D gene is named only where the DNA matches it firmly. The listing skips clone size in some rows; elsewhere it reads once, few, many or a size class.

D: TRBD1; length: 14; V: TRBV18; size: -; J: TRBJ2-5; CDR3: CASSPDRDQETQYF; DNA: TGTGCCAGCTCACCAGACAGGGACCAAGAGACCCAGTACTTC
D: -; length: 14; V: TRBV19; size: -; J: TRBJ2-7; CDR3: CASSIGAPTDEQYF; DNA: TGTGCCAGTAGTATAGGGGCCCCTACGGACGAGCAGTACTTC
D: TRBD1; length: 18; V: TRBV7-3; size: -; J: TRBJ1-6; CDR3: CASSLLPPGQGVGSPLHF; DNA: TGTGCCAGCAGCTTATTACCGCCGGGACAGGGCGTCGGGTCACCCCTCCACTTT
D: -; length: 17; V: TRBV18; size: -; J: TRBJ2-5; CDR3: CASSPGASDSGRETQYF; DNA: TGTGCCAGCTCACCAGGGGCCTCCGACTCTGGGCGGGAGACCCAGTACTTC
D: TRBD1; length: 18; V: TRBV6-1; size: once; J: TRBJ2-7; CDR3: CASSEIPTGGKGSYEQYF; DNA: TGTGCCAGCAGTGAGATTCCCACAGGGGGCAAGGGGTCCTACGAGCAGTACTTC
D: TRBD2; length: 14; V: TRBV6-5; size: -; J: TRBJ2-3; CDR3: CASSRAGATDTQYF; DNA: TGTGCCAGCAGTCGAGCGGGGGCCACAGATACGCAGTATTTT
D: -; length: 14; V: TRBV12-1; size: -; J: TRBJ1-1; CDR3: CASTLGGRDTEAFF; DNA: TGTGCCAGCACCCTGGGGGGGAGAGACACTGAAGCTTTCTTT
D: -; length: 15; V: TRBV29-1; size: -; J: TRBJ2-1; CDR3: CSPHPRWATHGEQFF; DNA: TGCAGCCCACACCCCCGGTGGGCTACCCACGGTGAGCAGTTCTTC
D: -; length: 13; V: TRBV28; size: -; J: TRBJ1-2; CDR3: CATWTATNYGYTF; DNA: TGTGCCACCTGGACAGCCACAAACTATGGCTACACCTTC
D: -; length: 13; V: TRBV5-4; size: -; J: TRBJ2-7; CDR3: CASSLDFRDEQYF; DNA: TGTGCCAGCAGCTTGGACTTCCGGGACGAGCAGTACTTC
D: -; length: 13; V: TRBV14; size: -; J: TRBJ1-1; CDR3: CASSQDLSTEAFF; DNA: TGTGCCAGCAGCCAAGATTTGAGCACTGAAGCTTTCTTT
D: -; length: 13; V: TRBV5-1; size: -; J: TRBJ2-3; CDR3: CASSLPAGDTQYF; DNA: TGCGCCAGCAGCTTACCCGCGGGTGATACGCAGTATTTT
D: TRBD1; length: 14; V: TRBV5-1; size: once; J: TRBJ1-1; CDR3: CASSLTGGNTEAFF; DNA: TGCGCCAGCAGCCTGACAGGGGGGAACACTGAAGCTTTCTTT
D: -; length: 15; V: TRBV10-2; size: -; J: TRBJ1-4; CDR3: CASSESAGFNEKLFF; DNA: TGCGCCAGCAGTGAGTCGGCAGGCTTCAATGAAAAACTGTTTTTT
D: -; length: 13; V: TRBV29-1; size: -; J: TRBJ2-7; CDR3: CSARRASSYEQYF; DNA: TGCAGCGCCCGGAGGGCTAGCTCCTACGAGCAGTACTTC
D: -; length: 16; V: TRBV5-1; size: -; J: TRBJ1-2; CDR3: CASSSGRRPGDYGYTF; DNA: TGCGCCAGCAGCTCCGGACGTCGACCGGGGGACTATGGCTACACCTTC
D: TRBD2; length: 18; V: TRBV14; size: -; J: TRBJ2-3; CDR3: CASSRELRASGQRDTQYF; DNA: TGTGCCAGCAGCCGAGAACTACGGGCTAGCGGGCAACGAGATACGCAGTATTTT
D: TRBD2; length: 15; V: TRBV28; size: -; J: TRBJ2-1; CDR3: CASIQRGLGHNEQFF; DNA: TGTGCCAGCATCCAACGGGGACTAGGCCACAATGAGCAGTTCTTC
D: -; length: 13; V: TRBV10-2; size: once; J: TRBJ2-7; CDR3: CATGDTPTYEQYF; DNA: TGCGCCACCGGGGATACTCCTACCTACGAGCAGTACTTC
D: TRBD1; length: 12; V: TRBV2; size: -; J: TRBJ1-2; CDR3: CASAGQAYGYTF; DNA: TGTGCCAGCGCGGGACAGGCATATGGCTACACCTTC
D: TRBD1; length: 14; V: TRBV7-9; size: -; J: TRBJ2-7; CDR3: CASSFLRGNYEQYF; DNA: TGTGCCAGCAGCTTCCTCAGGGGGAACTACGAGCAGTACTTC
D: TRBD2; length: 22; V: TRBV5-1; size: -; J: TRBJ2-3; CDR3: CASSLAIGAQGLLAGGTDTQYF; DNA: TGCGCCAGCAGCTTGGCTATCGGAGCACAGGGTCTCTTGGCGGGAGGTACAGATACGCAGTATTTT
D: TRBD2; length: 17; V: TRBV18; size: -; J: TRBJ2-2; CDR3: CASSPRDLAGETGELFF; DNA: TGTGCCAGCTCACCGCGGGACCTAGCGGGAGAGACCGGGGAGCTGTTTTTT
D: TRBD2; length: 15; V: TRBV4-2; size: -; J: TRBJ2-1; CDR3: CASSGTSGRNNEQFF; DNA: TGTGCCAGCAGCGGAACTAGCGGGAGAAACAATGAGCAGTTCTTC
D: -; length: 15; V: TRBV2; size: -; J: TRBJ1-1; CDR3: CALRAGRLMNTEAFF; DNA: TGTGCTCTCCGGGCGGGACGCCTCATGAACACTGAAGCTTTCTTT
D: -; length: 15; V: TRBV5-4; size: once; J: TRBJ2-1; CDR3: CASRLRGGGDNEQFF; DNA: TGTGCCAGCAGATTGAGGGGGGGAGGTGACAATGAGCAGTTCTTC
D: -; length: 18; V: TRBV29-1; size: -; J: TRBJ1-5; CDR3: CSVDEKVDRPKSNQPQHF; DNA: TGCAGCGTTGATGAAAAGGTTGACAGGCCTAAGAGCAATCAGCCCCAGCATTTT
D: -; length: 16; V: TRBV5-1; size: once; J: TRBJ2-5; CDR3: CASSPLTILSQETQYF; DNA: TGCGCCAGCAGCCCGCTGACTATCCTGAGCCAAGAGACCCAGTACTTC
D: TRBD1; length: 11; V: TRBV18; size: -; J: TRBJ2-7; CDR3: CASSPDREQYF; DNA: TGTGCCAGCTCACCGGACAGGGAGCAGTACTTC
D: TRBD1; length: 14; V: TRBV5-1; size: once; J: TRBJ1-2; CDR3: CASSLGQGNYGYTF; DNA: TGCGCCAGCAGCTTGGGACAGGGAAACTATGGCTACACCTTC
D: -; length: 14; V: TRBV6-1; size: -; J: TRBJ1-5; CDR3: CASSEANRVSTQHF; DNA: TGTGCCAGCAGTGAAGCTAACAGGGTTTCGACCCAGCATTTT
D: TRBD2; length: 16; V: TRBV18; size: -; J: TRBJ2-1; CDR3: CASSPDSGPGYNEQFF; DNA: TGTGCCAGCTCACCAGATAGCGGGCCGGGCTACAATGAGCAGTTCTTC
D: TRBD1; length: 14; V: TRBV29-1; size: -; J: TRBJ1-2; CDR3: CSVAPPGGAVGYTF; DNA: TGCAGCGTTGCGCCTCCAGGGGGTGCGGTTGGCTACACCTTC
D: -; length: 15; V: TRBV29-1; size: -; J: TRBJ2-5; CDR3: CSVEDPDRRKETQYF; DNA: TGCAGCGTTGAAGATCCGGACCGGAGGAAGGAGACCCAGTACTTC
D: -; length: 16; V: TRBV6-1; size: -; J: TRBJ2-5; CDR3: CASSELRGRGQETQYF; DNA: TGTGCCAGCAGTGAACTCCGGGGCAGGGGCCAAGAGACCCAGTACTTC
D: -; length: 16; V: TRBV4-1; size: -; J: TRBJ2-1; CDR3: CASSVRGQGTNNEQFF; DNA: TGCGCCAGCAGCGTAAGAGGGCAGGGGACAAACAATGAGCAGTTCTTC
D: TRBD1; length: 15; V: TRBV6-1; size: once; J: TRBJ1-5; CDR3: CASSITGGAPQPQHF; DNA: TGTGCCAGCAGCATTACAGGGGGCGCGCCTCAGCCCCAGCATTTT
D: TRBD2; length: 16; V: TRBV15; size: -; J: TRBJ2-2; CDR3: CATSREMRLATGELFF; DNA: TGTGCCACCAGCAGAGAAATGAGACTAGCGACCGGGGAGCTGTTTTTT
D: TRBD2; length: 15; V: TRBV25-1; size: -; J: TRBJ2-5; CDR3: CASSDPTTSGETQYF; DNA: TGTGCCAGCAGTGATCCGACGACTAGCGGGGAGACCCAGTACTTC
D: -; length: 13; V: TRBV2; size: -; J: TRBJ2-2; CDR3: CASSVGRGGELFF; DNA: TGTGCCAGCAGTGTCGGTAGGGGAGGGGAGCTGTTTTTT
D: TRBD2; length: 17; V: TRBV7-9; size: -; J: TRBJ2-3; CDR3: CASSSSSGVPSTDTQYF; DNA: TGTGCCAGCAGCTCCTCTAGCGGGGTCCCGAGCACAGATACGCAGTATTTT
D: TRBD2; length: 11; V: TRBV6-5; size: -; J: TRBJ2-7; CDR3: CASQRDYEQYF; DNA: TGTGCCAGCCAGCGGGACTACGAGCAGTACTTC
D: TRBD2; length: 14; V: TRBV18; size: -; J: TRBJ2-7; CDR3: CASSPSGGSYEQYF; DNA: TGTGCCAGCTCCCCTAGCGGGGGCTCCTACGAGCAGTACTTC
D: -; length: 16; V: TRBV5-1; size: -; J: TRBJ1-3; CDR3: CASSLSGDPSGNTIYF; DNA: TGCGCCAGCAGCTTGTCCGGGGATCCCTCTGGAAACACCATATATTTT
D: TRBD2; length: 16; V: TRBV6-1; size: -; J: TRBJ2-1; CDR3: CASSEVWDYLPPEQFF; DNA: TGTGCCAGCAGTGAAGTGTGGGACTACCTTCCTCCGGAGCAGTTCTTC
D: -; length: 12; V: TRBV11-2; size: -; J: TRBJ2-7; CDR3: CASSFLFYEQYF; DNA: TGTGCCAGCAGCTTTTTATTTTACGAGCAGTACTTC
D: TRBD2; length: 15; V: TRBV27; size: -; J: TRBJ2-7; CDR3: CASSLAGFFSYEQYF; DNA: TGTGCCAGCAGCTTAGCGGGATTTTTCTCCTACGAGCAGTACTTC
D: TRBD1; length: 15; V: TRBV7-8; size: -; J: TRBJ2-5; CDR3: CASSAGQGGVGEQYF; DNA: TGTGCCAGCAGCGCGGGACAGGGGGGGGTTGGGGAGCAGTACTTC
D: -; length: 14; V: TRBV18; size: -; J: TRBJ2-1; CDR3: CASSPGTLYNEQFF; DNA: TGTGCCAGCTCACCAGGGACTCTCTACAATGAGCAGTTCTTC
D: TRBD2; length: 14; V: TRBV15; size: -; J: TRBJ2-3; CDR3: CATSRGLAPDTQYF; DNA: TGTGCCACCAGCAGAGGACTAGCCCCAGATACGCAGTATTTT
D: TRBD1; length: 14; V: TRBV10-2; size: few; J: TRBJ1-2; CDR3: CASRPTGPGYGYTF; DNA: TGCGCCAGCAGGCCGACAGGGCCGGGCTATGGCTACACCTTC
D: -; length: 13; V: TRBV2; size: -; J: TRBJ1-2; CDR3: CASSEMLGGGYTF; DNA: TGTGCCAGCAGTGAAATGCTGGGGGGTGGCTACACCTTC